Listed below are T cell receptor beta chains from one sample, sequenced in a study of tumor-infiltrating lymphocytes in localized non-small cell lung cancer. Method: immunoSEQ multiplex PCR; TCRdb's copy keeps in-frame clones and lacks some. In the table there are about 16,000 clones, about four fifths of which are singletons. Input material: lung tumor tissue. The receptors were gathered from a human donor with non-small cell lung cancer. CDR3s include the opening cysteine and the closing phenylalanine or tryptophan. The order of the fields is V gene, D gene, clone size, J gene, CDR3 DNA, CDR3 protein. A D gene is named only where the DNA matches it firmly. Clone size, where shown, is once, few, many, or a class for clones that have expanded.

TRBV28	TRBD1	-	TRBJ1-2	TGTGCCAGCCTCACTGGGACAGGGAGGGGCTACACCTTC	CASLTGTGRGYTF
TRBV7-9	-	medium-sized	TRBJ1-1	TGTGCCAGCAGCTTAGGGCGGGGGGAGCGGACTGAAGCTTTCTTT	CASSLGRGERTEAFF
TRBV6-6	TRBD2	once	TRBJ2-4	TGTGCCAGCAGTCTAGCGGGGGAGCTTCGTGACATTCAGTACTTC	CASSLAGELRDIQYF
TRBV29-1	-	-	TRBJ2-7	TGCAGCGCCACAGCTGATAGCTCCTACGAGCAGTACTTC	CSATADSSYEQYF
TRBV21-1	-	-	TRBJ2-5	TGTGCCAGCAGCAAAAGCAGTTCCGGACAGACCCAAGAGACCCAGTACTTC	CASSKSSSGQTQETQYF
TRBV30	TRBD2	-	TRBJ2-3	TGTGCCTGGAGAACGGCGGGGGTGAGGGATACGCAGTATTTT	CAWRTAGVRDTQYF
TRBV6-1	TRBD2	medium-sized	TRBJ2-7	TGTGCCAGCAGTGAGGGGGGACTAGCGGTGTTATACGAGCAGTACTTC	CASSEGGLAVLYEQYF
TRBV28	TRBD1	-	TRBJ1-2	TGTGCCAGCAGCGCCCCGAGGACAGGGGGTATAGCTAACTATGGCTACACCTTC	CASSAPRTGGIANYGYTF
TRBV5-1	-	-	TRBJ2-3	TGCGCCAGCAGCTTGTATGTCACAGATACGCAGTATTTT	CASSLYVTDTQYF
TRBV27	-	-	TRBJ2-3	TGTGCCAGCAGTTTGGGGGGGCCCTCAGATACGCAGTATTTT	CASSLGGPSDTQYF
TRBV5-1	-	-	TRBJ1-1	TGCGCCAGCAGCTTGGTCCCAGGGAGCTGGGCGTTTTTGAACACTGAAGCTTTCTTT	CASSLVPGSWAFLNTEAFF
TRBV21-1	-	-	TRBJ1-5	TGTGCCAGCAGTAAAGAAAGGGACAGGGGGAAGAATCAGCCCCAGCATTTT	CASSKERDRGKNQPQHF
TRBV5-1	TRBD1	-	TRBJ2-3	TGCGCCAGCAGTGACGGACAGGGCCTTAGCACAGATACGCAGTATTTT	CASSDGQGLSTDTQYF
TRBV5-4	TRBD1	few	TRBJ2-2	TGTGCCAGCAGCCGACAGGGGGGGCCGGGGACCGGGGAGCTGTTTTTT	CASSRQGGPGTGELFF
TRBV30	TRBD1	-	TRBJ2-5	TGTGCCTGGAGGCACAGGGGGCAAGAGACCCAGTACTTC	CAWRHRGQETQYF
TRBV19	-	-	TRBJ1-6	TGTGCCAGTAGGGAGGGCTTGCTGCTCCACTTT	CASREGLLLHF
TRBV5-6	-	-	TRBJ1-5	TGTGCCAGCAGCTTGGCGGGGAATCAGCCCCAGCATTTT	CASSLAGNQPQHF
TRBV30	TRBD2	few	TRBJ2-1	TGTGCCTGGAGTAGACCGGGACTAGCAATCAATGAGCAGTTCTTC	CAWSRPGLAINEQFF
TRBV28	-	once	TRBJ2-1	TGTGCCAGCAGTCCCGGCGGGGCTACAAACAATGAGCAGTTCTTC	CASSPGGATNNEQFF
TRBV18	-	-	TRBJ1-5	TGTGCCAGCTCACCGGACCTCGGGTATAGCAATCAGCCCCAGCATTTT	CASSPDLGYSNQPQHF
TRBV15	-	-	TRBJ1-4	TGTGCCACCAGCCCCTCCAGGGTTTCAGGTGAAAAACTGTTTTTT	CATSPSRVSGEKLFF
TRBV2	-	-	TRBJ1-3	TGTGCCAGCAGTGAAGCTGAAGGGTACGGCATATATTTT	CASSEAEGYGIYF
TRBV11-3	-	-	TRBJ2-3	TGTGCCAGCAGCTTAGGGGTAGGGGACACAGATACGCAGTATTTT	CASSLGVGDTDTQYF
TRBV6-1	TRBD1	-	TRBJ1-5	TGTGCCAGCAGGGTTCAGGGGGAGAGCAATCAGCCCCAGCATTTT	CASRVQGESNQPQHF
TRBV6-6	-	-	TRBJ2-5	TGTGCCAGCAGTTCGCCCGGGACTTTCAAAGAGACCCAGTACTTC	CASSSPGTFKETQYF
TRBV29-1	-	-	TRBJ1-1	TGCAGCGTTGTAGGGGCAAACACTGAAGCTTTCTTT	CSVVGANTEAFF
TRBV6-5	-	-	TRBJ2-2	TGTGCCAGCAGTTATGGCCAACACACCGGGGAGCTGTTTTTT	CASSYGQHTGELFF
TRBV6-5	-	-	TRBJ2-1	TGTGCCAGCAGTTACTCGGGAGCGAATGAGCAGTTCTTC	CASSYSGANEQFF
TRBV6-5	-	few	TRBJ1-1	TGTGCCAGCAGTTACGGGGAGAACACTGAAGCTTTCTTT	CASSYGENTEAFF
TRBV6-1	-	-	TRBJ2-5	TGTGCCAGCTCCTTAGGATTGGTCGAAGAGACCCAGTACTTC	CASSLGLVEETQYF
TRBV18	-	-	TRBJ1-3	TGTGCCAGCTCACCCAGACGGTCTGGAAACACCATATATTTT	CASSPRRSGNTIYF
TRBV7-2	-	-	TRBJ1-5	TGTGCCAGCAGCTTAGGGGCCGGTAGCAATCAGCCCCAGCATTTT	CASSLGAGSNQPQHF
TRBV7-2	-	-	TRBJ1-4	TGTGCCAGCAGCTTACCCACAGGGTTCACTAATGAAAAACTGTTTTTT	CASSLPTGFTNEKLFF
TRBV5-1	-	-	TRBJ2-1	TGCGCCAGCAGCGTGACAGGGAGGGGCGAGCAGTTCTTC	CASSVTGRGEQFF
TRBV15	TRBD1	-	TRBJ2-5	TGTGCCACCAGCAGAGAATGGGGACAGGGGAGCCAAGAGACCCAGTACTTC	CATSREWGQGSQETQYF
TRBV9	TRBD1	few	TRBJ1-2	TGTGCCAGCAGTAAGTTGGGGGGACAGGGGAACGATGGCTACACCTTC	CASSKLGGQGNDGYTF
TRBV5-1	TRBD1	medium-sized	TRBJ1-3	TGCGCCAGCAGCCCGGGACAGGTCAGGTCTGGAAACACCATATATTTT	CASSPGQVRSGNTIYF
TRBV16	-	-	TRBJ2-2	TGTGCCAGCAGTCTTGGACACCCCACCGGGGAGCTGTTTTTT	CASSLGHPTGELFF
TRBV30	-	-	TRBJ1-5	TGTGCCTGGAGTTCGGGTGGATGGAGCAATCAGCCCCAGCATTTT	CAWSSGGWSNQPQHF
TRBV5-1	TRBD1	once	TRBJ1-2	TGCGCCAGCAGCCCCCCCGGACAGGGGGCTTTTAACTATGGCTACACCTTC	CASSPPGQGAFNYGYTF
TRBV6-5	-	-	TRBJ1-4	TGTGCCAGCAGGGCGACAGTTTCCCAGGGGGAAAAACTGTTTTTT	CASRATVSQGEKLFF
TRBV14	-	-	TRBJ2-3	TGTGCCAGCAGTCGACAGGCCCGCACAGATACGCAGTATTTT	CASSRQARTDTQYF
TRBV27	-	-	TRBJ2-5	TGTGCCAGCAGTTTATCGGGGGGCCCGCAAGAGACCCAGTACTTC	CASSLSGGPQETQYF
TRBV6-4	-	few	TRBJ1-1	TGTGCCAGCAGCCCGGGAGGGGCGGCCACTGAAGCTTTCTTT	CASSPGGAATEAFF
TRBV11-2	TRBD2	-	TRBJ2-1	TGTGCCAGCAGCCCCCCCGGGACTAGCTCCATTGAGCAGTTCTTC	CASSPPGTSSIEQFF